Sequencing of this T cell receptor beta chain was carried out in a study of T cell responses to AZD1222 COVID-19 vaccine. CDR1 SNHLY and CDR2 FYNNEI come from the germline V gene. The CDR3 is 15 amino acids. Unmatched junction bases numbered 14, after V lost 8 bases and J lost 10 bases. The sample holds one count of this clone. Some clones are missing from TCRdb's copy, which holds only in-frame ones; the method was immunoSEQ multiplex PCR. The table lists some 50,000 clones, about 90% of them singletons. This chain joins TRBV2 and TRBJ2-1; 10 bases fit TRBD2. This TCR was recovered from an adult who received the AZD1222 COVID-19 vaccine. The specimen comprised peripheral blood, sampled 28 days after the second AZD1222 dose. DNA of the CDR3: TGTGCCAGCGCCCGGTCGGCTAGCGGGAGTAGGGAGCAGTTCTTC. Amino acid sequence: CASARSASGSREQFF.